This T cell receptor beta chain was found in a study of T-cell memory formation after mild COVID-19 (dated by TCRdb to about 2021). For context, the study as a whole: TCR sequence clusters from the two donors were largely donor specific. Two young, previously healthy adult volunteers, one female and one male, were included in the cohort. In a couple of donors, T-cell clones that expanded and contracted after mild COVID-19 were tracked by sequencing TCRalpha and TCRbeta repertoires over time.

With respect to this clonotype: The target of this receptor is not known. There are no base qualities to consult, and no much larger clone falls within one base.

This sample was sequenced with an Illumina NovaSeq 6000. cDNA libraries for TCRalpha and TCRbeta were prepared by 5'RACE using constant-segment primers, with sample barcodes and unique molecular identifiers added. Trizol reagent was used to extract RNA from every sample. Amplification of the libraries took two PCR steps, and the second step added a second sample barcode plus Illumina TruSeq adapters. Sequencing of libraries was performed on an Illumina NovaSeq with 2 x 150 bp paired-end reads. Per the original workflow: Demultiplexing of reads and collapsing into UMI-guided consensus sequences were performed with migec v1.2.7. Using mixcr v2.1.11, UMI consensuses were aligned to TRA and TRB V and J templates and then assembled into clonotypes. Expanded or contracted clonotypes were those called significant by both edgeR and NoisET, with noise models trained on biological replicates. edgeR calls used a false discovery rate-adjusted p below 0.01 and a log2 fold-change threshold of 1. As an exploratory analysis of dynamics, max-normalized trajectories of the 1000 most abundant clonotypes were examined by PCA with hierarchical clustering. The CD4 or CD8 phenotype of responding clones was assigned using the separately sequenced CD4+ and CD8+ repertoires. The raw public reads went through TCRdb reprocessing: fastp at Q25, MiXCR clone calling, in-frame beta chains kept. Rows matching on CDR3 protein sequence are summarized as one entry with the most common DNA and genes. The V and J calls come from TCRdb's annotation, not from the publication. This sample is represented by about 400,000 distinct CDR3 sequences; 13% to 15% of them were singletons. The ten biggest clones cover around a fifth of the sample.

PBMCs were isolated by Ficoll-Paque density gradient centrifugation. Summary of the overall study and its limitations: Some responding clones were detected in pre-infection memory, suggesting pre-existing cross-reactive memory T cells joined the SARS-CoV-2 response. Contracting CD4+ clones were located mainly in the CM and EM memory subsets, whereas CD8+ clones were found to be enriched in EMRA. The study included only a couple of mild cases, and larger cohorts that include severe cases with pre-infection samples were judged to be necessary. Whether the second-wave clones peaking on day 37 were SARS-CoV-2 specific was not confirmed. Clones that contracted from day 15 to 85 showed balanced CD4/CD8 phenotypes, whereas a second wave of clones that expanded from day 15 to 37 leaned towards CD4+.

The germline V gene sets CDR1 to SGHTA and CDR2 to FQGNSA. Trimming takes 3 bases off V and 3 bases off J; junction bases not matched to a gene: 4. The CDR3, from cysteine to phenylalanine, totals 16 residues. Only CDR3 DNA remains: 48 bases, in frame from the first base. The chain uses TRBV7-2 and TRBJ2-1; TRBD2 agrees with 11 junctional bases. This sequence originates from a man younger than 35 who had mild COVID-19 (a few samples of this study predate the infection). The sample titles of this study are shuffled in the database, so cell type and time point are left out; the donor was told from shared clones. The sample consisted of PBMCs or a T cell subset sorted from them (not recorded which). The DNA reads as follows: TGTGCCAGCAGCTTCGCCGGGACTAGCGGCTACAATGAGCAGTTCTTC. This encodes CASSFAGTSGYNEQFF.